The 26 T cell receptor beta chains below were found in one sample sequenced in a study of cytomegalovirus exposure and HLA in healthy donors. The PCR had 60 Vbeta and 13 Jbeta primers. Some clones are missing from TCRdb's copy, which holds only in-frame ones; the method was immunoSEQ multiplex PCR. The sample shows about 140,000 clones, around three quarters of them seen only once. The sample comprised PBMCs. The receptor set was obtained from a man under 40 in good health.

V is TRBV4-3 and J is TRBJ2-7; D is undetermined. The CDR3 sequence is 15 residues long. Trimming pared 1 base from V and 7 bases from J, leaving 17 bases between. Germline V lookup: CDR1 LGHNA, CDR2 YSLEER. CDR3 nucleotide sequence: TGCGCCAGCAGCCAAGGGGCGTACCGCGTGTGGGAGCAGTACTTC. It is translated as CASSQGAYRVWEQYF.

The genes are TRBV7-9 and TRBJ2-5, with D possibly TRBD2 on 6 matching bases. The CDR3 is made up of 17 amino acids. From germline, CDR1 is SEHNR and CDR2 FQNEAQ (reference sequence). Trimming shortened V by 7 bases and J by 2 bases, and 23 bases separated the two germline ends. The DNA for the CDR3 is TGTGCCAGCACACCATCCCTCGGGACTGCCAGGCAAGAGACCCAGTACTTC. This gives the protein CASTPSLGTARQETQYF.

CDR3 nucleotides: TGTGCCAGCAGTGCAAGCGGGAGGGGGAACTTCGGGGAGCTGTTTTTT. This codes for CASSASGRGNFGELFF. The chain is built from TRBV2 and TRBJ2-2; 10 bases fit TRBD2. Trimming removed 4 bases from V and 7 bases from J; junction bases left unmatched: 9. This CDR3 spans 16 amino acids. Germline V gives CDR1 SNHLY, CDR2 FYNNEI.

The rearrangement uses TRBV6-5 and TRBJ2-1, with D maybe TRBD2 (6 bases). The CDR3 extends over 15 amino acids. V was pared by 2 bases and J by 8 bases, with 16 bases between. Per the germline V gene, CDR1 is MNHEY and CDR2 is SVGAGI. CDR3 sequence reads: CASSYGGLGWDEQFF. CDR3 in DNA: TGTGCCAGCAGTTACGGAGGGCTGGGTTGGGATGAGCAGTTCTTC.

This clone appeared a single time. The gene calls are TRBV10-1 and TRBJ2-1; 10 bases align to TRBD2. In germline, CDR1 is WNHNN, CDR2 SYGVQD (reference sequence). The CDR3 totals 14 residues. After removal of 6 bases from V and 6 bases from J, the junction contained 5 bases not matched to a gene. CDR3 loop: CASREGLASNEQFF. CDR3 nucleotide sequence: TGCGCCAGCAGAGAGGGACTAGCGAGCAATGAGCAGTTCTTC.

The genes are TRBV30 and TRBJ1-2, with D tentatively TRBD1 (6 bases). The V gene lost 8 bases and the J gene lost 5 bases, with 12 bases spanning the gap. CDR1 is GTSNPN and CDR2 is SVGIG in the germline V gene (reference sequence). The CDR3 is 11 residues long. The CDR3 spells CALGGAYGYTF. For the CDR3, the DNA is TGTGCCCTCGGGGGGGCTTATGGCTACACCTTC.

This clone occurred a few times. This chain uses TRBV28 with TRBJ2-7; the D is unclear. The CDR3 spans 15 residues. With 6 bases removed from V and 3 bases from J, the gap between germline ends came to 18 bases. CDR1 is MDHEN, CDR2 SYDVKM, per germline. The CDR3 spells CASSAPARLSYEQYF. The DNA of the CDR3 is TGTGCCAGCAGCGCCCCCGCCAGGTTGAGCTACGAGCAGTACTTC.

The chain links TRBV4-1 to TRBJ2-1, with 9 bases fitting TRBD2. The germline V gene encodes CDR1 MGHRA and CDR2 YSYEKL. CDR3 size: 16 residues. The J segment lost 8 bases and the V segment lost 1 base, leaving 9 bases of the junction unmatched. The CDR3 nucleotides read TGCGCCAGCAGCCAAGGTCCGGCGGGAGGGCCTGATGAGCAGTTCTTC. Amino acid sequence: CASSQGPAGGPDEQFF.

The gene calls are TRBV27 and TRBJ2-5; TRBD1 might be the D (6 bases). CDR3 length equals 13 residues. V was pared by 5 bases and J by 5 bases, with 12 bases between. Germline CDR1 is MNHEY and CDR2 is SMNVEV (reference sequence). CDR3 nucleotides: TGTGCCAGCAGTGGGGGCCTTGGGGAGACCCAGTACTTC. Its translation is CASSGGLGETQYF.

This clone was found a few times. V usage is TRBV11-3 and J usage is TRBJ2-1; D gene uncertain. Germline loops: CDR1 SGHNT, CDR2 YENEEA. Trimming left V 2 bases short and J 10 bases short, with 6 bases between. The CDR3 runs to 11 residues. CDR3 residues: CASSLSYEQFF. The CDR3 nucleotides read TGTGCCAGCAGCTTATCCTACGAGCAGTTCTTC.

V is TRBV27 and J is TRBJ1-6; no definite D call. Germline V gene sequence: CDR1 MNHEY, CDR2 SMNVEV (reference sequence). The V end was cut by 5 bases, the J end by 0 bases, with 8 bases between. This CDR3 comprises 15 residues. DNA of the CDR3: TGTGCCAGCAGTGAACCTAGCTCCTATAATTCACCCCTCCACTTT. This gives the protein CASSEPSSYNSPLHF.

V usage is TRBV9 and J usage is TRBJ2-1, with no clear D. V lost 4 bases, J lost 7 bases, and 6 bases lay in between. The CDR3 runs to 11 residues. The germline gives CDR1 SGDLS, CDR2 YYNGEE. The CDR3 coding sequence is TGTGCCAGCAGCTTACAGAATGAGCAGTTCTTC. Its protein is CASSLQNEQFF.

The chain recombines TRBV6-5 with TRBJ1-1; 7 bases align to TRBD1. The length of the CDR3 is 13 residues. CDR1 MNHEY and CDR2 SVGAGI come from the germline V gene. Losses at the gene ends were 5 bases for V and 6 bases for J; bases not matched to a gene: 6. The CDR3 is CASSPRQGPEAFF. CDR3 sequence (DNA): TGTGCCAGCAGTCCTAGACAGGGCCCTGAAGCTTTCTTT.

The rearrangement links TRBV2 to TRBJ2-3; no clear D gene. Between the trimmed V and J ends, which lost 4 bases and 2 bases, there was a span of 7 bases. The germline CDR1 and CDR2 sequences are SNHLY and FYNNEI. The CDR3 is 13 residues long. This chain's CDR3 is CASSAPNTDTQYF. Written as DNA, the CDR3 is TGTGCCAGCAGTGCCCCTAACACAGATACGCAGTATTTT.

This clone was picked up one time. DNA of the CDR3: TGCGCCAGCAGCCAAGCTAGCGGGGGCCCCTACGAGCAGTACTTC. Translation gives CASSQASGGPYEQYF. This chain connects TRBV4-1 to TRBJ2-7, with TRBD2 matching 10 bases. The CDR3 covers 15 residues. The germline gives CDR1 MGHRA, CDR2 YSYEKL. V shed 1 base, J shed 2 bases, and the junction held 2 bases outside the gene matches.

The chain recombines TRBV6-1 with TRBJ2-3; no definite D call. Per germline, CDR1 MNHNS and CDR2 SASEGT. This CDR3 region has 13 residues. The V gene lost 7 bases and the J gene lost 3 bases, with 11 bases spanning the gap. The CDR3 is CASKESGTDTQYF. CDR3 nucleotides: TGTGCCAGCAAGGAGTCCGGGACAGATACGCAGTATTTT.

This chain uses TRBV2 with TRBJ2-1; D is uncertain. Germline assignment: CDR1 SNHLY and CDR2 FYNNEI. The CDR3 is made up of 11 amino acids. The V gene lost 8 bases and the J gene lost 8 bases, with 10 bases spanning the gap. CDR3 DNA: TGTGCCAGCGCGAGAGGTCATGAGCAGTTCTTC. This translates into CASARGHEQFF.

The chain has TRBV28 and TRBJ2-5, with D uncertain. The J call may not be correct, given that the DNA end is closer to TRBJ2-7. The CDR3 runs 14 residues. Germline values: CDR1 MDHEN, CDR2 SYDVKM. CDR3 amino acids: CASSSTGELYEQYF. In nucleotides, the CDR3 is TGTGCCAGCAGCTCGACTGGAGAACTCTACGAGCAGTACTTC.

V and J are TRBV14 and TRBJ2-1; D gene uncertain. Germline V gives CDR1 SGHDN, CDR2 FVKESK. The ends were cut back, 0 bases at V and 7 bases at J, with 4 bases in the middle. The CDR3 runs to 12 residues. The DNA of the CDR3 is TGTGCCAGCAGCCAAGAAACAAATGAGCAGTTCTTC. Encoded protein: CASSQETNEQFF.

The gene calls are TRBV15 and TRBJ2-2, with 12 bases that match TRBD1. J was trimmed by 8 bases and V by 7 bases; bases with no gene match: 11. Germline V lookup: CDR1 LNHNV, CDR2 YYDKDF (reference sequence). This CDR3 has 16 amino acids. The CDR3 protein is CATTPRGTGGLGELFF. The CDR3 bases are TGTGCCACCACTCCCCGGGGGACAGGGGGCCTAGGGGAGCTGTTTTTT.

This chain links TRBV27 with TRBJ1-1, with TRBD1 matching 9 bases. Germline-derived CDR1 and CDR2 are MNHEY and SMNVEV (reference sequence). The CDR3 consists of 15 residues. Trimming removed 5 bases from V and 5 bases from J; junction bases left unmatched: 9. CDR3 DNA sequence: TGTGCCAGCAGTCTAACAGGGGGCGCGAAAACTGAAGCTTTCTTT. This encodes CASSLTGGAKTEAFF.

The chain is built from TRBV7-3 and TRBJ2-7, with D uncertain. Trimming stripped 1 base from V and 6 bases from J, with 10 bases between. There are 13 residues in the CDR3. Germline values: CDR1 SGHTA, CDR2 FQGTGA. Here the CDR3 DNA reads TGTGCCAGCAGCTTAAGCCAGGCCGGCGAGCAGTACTTC. This translates into CASSLSQAGEQYF.

The J gene is TRBJ2-1, the V gene TRBV28; 9 positions match TRBD2. The CDR3 extends over 13 amino acids. V was pared by 4 bases and J by 8 bases, with 3 bases of the junction left unmatched. CDR1 and CDR2 (germline): MDHEN, SYDVKM. This CDR3 reads CASSSGLAHEQFF. The CDR3 coding sequence is TGTGCCAGCAGTTCGGGACTAGCACATGAGCAGTTCTTC.

V and J are TRBV20-1 and TRBJ2-7; D not resolved. V lost 5 bases and J lost 9, with 11 bases in between. The CDR3 sequence is 10 residues long. Germline assignment: CDR1 DFQATT and CDR2 SNEGSKA (reference sequence). DNA of the CDR3: TGCAGTGCTCCCAACTTCGGGCAGTACTTC. Translated: CSAPNFGQYF.

The genes are TRBV14 and TRBJ2-3, with a possible D match to TRBD1 (5 bases). The V and J ends lost 2 bases and 5 bases respectively, with 14 bases between them. CDR1 is SGHDN and CDR2 is FVKESK in the germline V gene. CDR3 length: 15 amino acids. The CDR3 region has the DNA TGTGCCAGCAGCCAACCGGACAATCGCGTAGATACGCAGTATTTT. This sequence encodes CASSQPDNRVDTQYF.

The rearrangement uses TRBV19 and TRBJ2-7; a possible D gene is TRBD2 (5 bases). The germline V and J ends were trimmed by 6 bases and 3 bases, with 18 bases remaining between them. The V gene's germline CDR1 is LNHDA and CDR2 SQIVND (reference sequence). There are 15 residues in the CDR3. The CDR3 DNA reads TGTGCCAGTAGGTACGGCCCCCGAGGGAGCTACGAGCAGTACTTC. This translates into CASRYGPRGSYEQYF.